One and the same sample provided the 26 T cell receptor beta chains below, sequenced in a study of blood T cell repertoires in COVID-19. The assay was immunoSEQ multiplex PCR, and TCRdb's table has in-frame clones only and misses some. The table lists about 120,000 clones, more than 90% of them singletons, with over 3.5% in the top ten. Sequenced material: peripheral blood. These receptors were obtained from a man between 50 and 59 years old with active COVID-19.

The V call is TRBV11-3, the J call TRBJ2-4; TRBD1 matches at 8 bases. The CDR3 has 15 residues. CDR1 is SGHNT and CDR2 is YENEEA in the germline V gene. The ends lost 0 bases at V and 6 bases at J; junction bases unmatched: 4. CDR3 coding DNA: TGTGCCAGCAGCTTAGACGGGACAGGACTAAACATTCAGTACTTC. It codes for CASSLDGTGLNIQYF.

The chain joins TRBV29-1 to TRBJ2-5; D perhaps matches TRBD2 (5 bases). Germline CDR1 is SQVTM and CDR2 is ANQGSEA. CDR3 length: 12 amino acids. V dropped 6 bases and J dropped 0 bases, with 8 bases sitting between them. This CDR3 reads CSVRENQETQYF. CDR3 nucleotides: TGCAGCGTACGGGAAAACCAAGAGACCCAGTACTTC.

The V call is TRBV7-9, the J call TRBJ2-7, with TRBD2 as a possible D gene (6 bases). The germline V gene has CDR1 SEHNR and CDR2 FQNEAQ (reference sequence). The V end was cut by 5 bases, the J end by 3 bases, with 14 bases between. CDR3 length: 14 amino acids. Here the CDR3 reads CASSTGGSGYEQYF. The DNA of the CDR3 is TGTGCCAGCAGCACCGGGGGTAGCGGCTACGAGCAGTACTTC.

The chain joins TRBV2 to TRBJ1-1; 8 bases map to TRBD1. Germline CDR1 SNHLY, CDR2 FYNNEI. This CDR3 has 13 amino acids. After removal of 4 bases from V and 7 bases from J, the junction contained 5 bases not matched to a gene. CDR3 region: CASSGQGRNEAFF. CDR3 nucleotides: TGTGCCAGCAGTGGACAGGGGAGGAATGAAGCTTTCTTT.

CDR3 nucleotide sequence: TGTGCCACCAGCAGAGATGTGCCAGGGGATCAGCCCCAGCATTTT. Its protein is CATSRDVPGDQPQHF. This chain connects TRBV15 to TRBJ1-5; tentative D call: TRBD1 (6 bases). From germline, CDR1 is LNHNV and CDR2 YYDKDF (reference sequence). The ends were cut back, 0 bases at V and 5 bases at J, with 11 bases in the middle. The CDR3 has 15 amino acids.

The V gene is TRBV5-5, the J gene TRBJ2-5; D unclear. The germline V gene has CDR1 SGHKS and CDR2 YYEKEE (reference sequence). V was clipped by 2 bases and J by 3 bases, with 8 bases between them. The CDR3 is made up of 13 amino acids. The DNA for the CDR3 is TGTGCCAGCAGCTTTTCGGTTAAAGAGACCCAGTACTTC. This codes for CASSFSVKETQYF. Looking up the rest from reference TRBV5-5 and TRBJ2-5 gives the full variable domain: DAGVTQSPTHLIKTRGQQVTLRCSPISGHKSVSWYQQVLGQGPQFIFQYYEKEERGRGNFPDRFSARQFPNYSSELNVNALLLGDSALYLCASSFSVKETQYFGPGTRLLVL.

The chain recombines TRBV7-9 with TRBJ2-5, with a possible D match to TRBD2 (6 bases). The CDR3 is 13 amino acids. The germline gives CDR1 SEHNR, CDR2 FQNEAQ (reference sequence). V was cut by 3 bases and J by 5 bases, with 10 bases left in between. CDR3 region: CASSLGGDETQYF. The CDR3 DNA reads as TGTGCCAGCAGCTTGGGCGGGGATGAGACCCAGTACTTC.

This clone was counted a few times. CDR3 residues: CASSSGTSGSNEQFF. The CDR3 nucleotides read TGTGCCAGCAGTTCCGGGACTAGCGGCTCCAATGAGCAGTTCTTC. The chain links TRBV6-5 to TRBJ2-1, with 11 bases matching TRBD2. There are 15 residues in the CDR3. Trimming took 4 bases from V and 6 from J; bases not matched to a gene: 5. CDR1 and CDR2 (germline): MNHEY, SVGAGI.

The chain joins TRBV24-1 to TRBJ1-5, with a possible D match to TRBD1 (5 bases). Germline values: CDR1 KGHDR, CDR2 SFDVKD. The CDR3 runs to 15 residues. Trimming shortened V by 4 bases and J by 4 bases, and 13 bases separated the two germline ends. CDR3 nucleotide sequence: TGTGCCACCAGTGACCGCAGGGAGGGTAATCAGCCCCAGCATTTT. Protein sequence: CATSDRREGNQPQHF.

The chain carries TRBV6-5 and TRBJ2-3; 7 bases fit TRBD1. CDR1 and CDR2 (germline): MNHEY, SVGAGI. Trimming at V came to 5 bases and at J to 4 bases, leaving 9 bases not matched to a gene. This CDR3 has 15 residues. CDR3 nucleotide sequence: TGTGCCAGCAGTCCAGACAGGGCCTTGGCAGATACGCAGTATTTT. This codes for CASSPDRALADTQYF.

The chain is built from TRBV10-2 and TRBJ2-7; maybe TRBD2 (6 bases). Germline V gene sequence: CDR1 WSHSY, CDR2 SAAADI. The CDR3 contains 14 residues. V shed 0 bases and J shed 3 bases, with 9 bases lying between them. CDR3 residues: CASSESRGGYEQYF. For the CDR3, the DNA is TGCGCCAGCAGTGAGTCCCGGGGAGGCTACGAGCAGTACTTC.

The chain is built from TRBV5-1 and TRBJ2-5; D not resolved. The length of the CDR3 is 12 residues. V lost 4 bases and J lost 0, with 4 bases in between. Germline CDR1 SGHRS, CDR2 YFSETQ. CDR3 coding DNA: TGCGCCAGCAGCCCCAACCAAGAGACCCAGTACTTC. This encodes CASSPNQETQYF.

The chain couples TRBV2 to TRBJ2-3, with 8 bases fitting TRBD1. The length of the CDR3 is 13 residues. The germline V gene encodes CDR1 SNHLY and CDR2 FYNNEI. The ends lost 4 bases at V and 5 bases at J; junction bases unmatched: 2. The CDR3 reads CASSATGGDTQYF. CDR3 coding DNA: TGTGCCAGCAGTGCTACAGGGGGAGATACGCAGTATTTT. Using reference TRBV2 and TRBJ2-3 for the parts outside the CDR3, the full variable domain is EPEVTQTPSHQVTQMGQEVILRCVPISNHLYFYWYRQILGQKVEFLVSFYNNEISEKSEIFDDQFSVERPDGSNFTLKIRSTKLEDSAMYFCASSATGGDTQYFGPGTRLTVL.

The rearrangement links TRBV12-3 or TRBV12-4 to TRBJ2-2; D uncertain. The length of the CDR3 is 12 residues. The ends were cut back, 6 bases at V and 4 bases at J, with 6 bases in the middle. CDR3 sequence (DNA): TGTGCCAGCAGCCAGTTCACCGGGGAGCTGTTTTTT. It is translated as CASSQFTGELFF.

The V and J genes are TRBV10-3 and TRBJ1-5; tentatively, D is TRBD1 (6 bases). Trimming removed 0 bases at V and 0 bases at J, with 15 bases between. Germline loops: CDR1 ENHRY, CDR2 SYGVKD. The CDR3 spans 18 residues. This chain's CDR3 is CAISESLSGTLSNQPQHF. In DNA form, the CDR3 reads TGTGCCATCAGTGAGTCGTTATCCGGGACACTTAGCAATCAGCCCCAGCATTTT.

The gene calls are TRBV3-1 (or the pseudogene TRBV3-2) and TRBJ1-6; D ambiguous. Germline CDR1 LGHDT, CDR2 YNNKEL (reference sequence). The CDR3 runs 13 residues. Trimming removed 2 bases at V and 6 bases at J, with 5 bases between. This CDR3 reads CASSQNLNSPLHF. As DNA, the CDR3 is TGTGCCAGCAGCCAAAATCTTAATTCACCCCTCCACTTT.

This clone is a singleton in its sample. The V gene is TRBV19, the J gene TRBJ1-2; D not certain. CDR3 length: 13 amino acids. V lost 5 bases to trimming and J lost 6 bases, with 13 bases between them. The germline V gene encodes CDR1 LNHDA and CDR2 SQIVND (reference sequence). The CDR3 loop reads CASSSRNRDGYTF. In DNA, the CDR3 is TGTGCCAGTAGTTCCAGGAATCGCGATGGCTACACCTTC.

This clone has more than one count but fewer than ten. The chain employs TRBV7-9 and TRBJ2-3; 8 positions agree with TRBD1. Germline assignment: CDR1 SEHNR and CDR2 FQNEAQ (reference sequence). CDR3 size: 16 residues. The V segment lost 2 bases and the J segment 1 base; nucleotides outside the gene matches: 5. CDR3 sequence: CASSLLMTGGTDTQYF. CDR3 coding DNA: TGTGCCAGCAGCTTACTTATGACAGGGGGCACAGATACGCAGTATTTT.

This clone was picked up a small number of times. The chain employs TRBV7-9 and TRBJ1-6; TRBD1 agrees at 10 bases. The V gene end was trimmed by 5 bases and the J gene end by 3 bases; junction bases not matched to a gene: 4. There are 16 residues in the CDR3. Germline lookup yields CDR1 SEHNR and CDR2 FQNEAQ (reference sequence). The CDR3 sequence is CASSMGQGFYNSPLHF. For the CDR3, the DNA is TGTGCCAGCAGCATGGGACAGGGGTTCTATAATTCACCCCTCCACTTT.

V usage is TRBV3-1 (or the pseudogene TRBV3-2) and J usage is TRBJ1-6; 8 nucleotides align to TRBD1. This CDR3 has 15 residues. J lost 7 bases, V lost 8 bases, and 10 bases had no gene match. Germline CDR1 is LGHDT and CDR2 is YNNKEL (reference sequence). Here the CDR3 DNA reads TGTGCCAGCGCCGGGCAGGGGGCGAGGAATTCACCCCTCCACTTT. This translates into CASAGQGARNSPLHF.

This clone has only one observation. The V gene is TRBV20-1, the J gene TRBJ2-7, with a possible D match to TRBD1 (7 bases). The CDR3 totals 12 residues. V lost 3 bases to trimming and J lost 7 bases, with 13 bases between them. Germline V gene sequence: CDR1 DFQATT, CDR2 SNEGSKA (reference sequence). Here the CDR3 reads CSASAGQREQYF. The CDR3 region has the DNA TGCAGTGCTAGTGCGGGACAGAGGGAGCAGTACTTC.

This sequence joins TRBV18 and TRBJ1-5, with 8 bases matching TRBD1. The CDR3 is 15 amino acids. V lost 3 bases, J lost 2 bases, and 3 bases stayed unmatched. Germline V gene lookup returns CDR1 KGHSH and CDR2 LQKENI. CDR3 amino acids: CASSPQGQGNQPQHF. Here the CDR3 DNA reads TGTGCCAGCTCACCGCAGGGACAGGGCAATCAGCCCCAGCATTTT.

This chain links TRBV6-1 with TRBJ2-2; 10 positions match TRBD1. CDR1 and CDR2 from the germline V gene are MNHNS and SASEGT. The CDR3 consists of 17 residues. Losses at the gene ends were 4 bases for V and 6 bases for J; bases not matched to a gene: 11. The CDR3 coding sequence is TGTGCCAGCAGTGCCCGACGGACAGGGGGTTTCTCCGGGGAGCTGTTTTTT. Encoded protein: CASSARRTGGFSGELFF.

This chain joins TRBV7-9 and TRBJ1-1, with 11 bases that match TRBD1. The CDR3 spans 15 residues. Germline-derived CDR1 and CDR2 are SEHNR and FQNEAQ (reference sequence). V shed 1 base, J shed 4 bases, and the junction held 2 bases outside the gene matches. CDR3 in DNA: TGTGCCAGCAGCTTAGTAGGGACAGGGGGCACTGAAGCTTTCTTT. This encodes CASSLVGTGGTEAFF.

The chain joins TRBV19 to TRBJ2-1; D may be TRBD2 (7 bases). This CDR3 comprises 17 residues. V lost 6 bases, J lost 4 bases, and 22 bases lay in between. Germline assignment: CDR1 LNHDA and CDR2 SQIVND (reference sequence). Here the CDR3 reads CASSREGGEALYNEQFF. The CDR3 DNA follows: TGTGCCAGTAGCCGGGAAGGGGGGGAGGCCCTTTACAATGAGCAGTTCTTC.

V is TRBV18 and J is TRBJ2-5; tentative D call: TRBD2 (5 bases). V was shortened by 4 bases and J by 2 bases, with 11 bases between the two germline ends. This CDR3 comprises 14 residues. Germline CDR1 is KGHSH and CDR2 is LQKENI. Here the CDR3 DNA reads TGTGCCAGCTCACGACTCGGGATACAAGAGACCCAGTACTTC. Translation: CASSRLGIQETQYF.